Below, 29 T cell receptor beta chains from the same sample are listed, as sequenced in a study of control samples from healthy donors and cancer patients. TCRdb's copy holds only in-frame clones and misses some; the assay was immunoSEQ multiplex PCR. The table has roughly 120,000 clones, around 96% seen once. The sequencing sample was made of blood. The receptors were gathered from a man between 25 and 39 years old in good health.

This chain uses TRBV21-1 with TRBJ2-1; TRBD2, the table's D call, lacks a check against the DNA. TRBV21-1 is a pseudogene locus. The CDR3 has 16 amino acids. The CDR3 spells CASSKRDFSSYNEQFF. CDR3 coding DNA: TGTGCCAGCAGCAAAAGGGACTTCTCCTCCTACAATGAGCAGTTCTTC.

The V call is TRBV6-5, the J call TRBJ2-5, with TRBD2 matching over 8 bases. CDR1 and CDR2 (germline): MNHEY, SVGAGI. This CDR3 is 14 amino acids long. V lost 7 bases to trimming and J lost 5 bases; unmatched junction nucleotides: 9. CDR3 nucleotide sequence: TGTGCCAGCAAGGCCCGGGGGGGGTTGGAGACCCAGTACTTC. This encodes CASKARGGLETQYF.

The chain employs TRBV6-2 or TRBV6-3 and TRBJ2-7, with 8 bases fitting TRBD1. J gave up 3 bases and V 5 bases, and 9 bases lay outside the gene matches. Germline CDR1 is MNHEY and CDR2 is SVGEGT. CDR3 length equals 15 residues. CDR3 bases: TGTGCCAGCAGTGCGTTCGGGACAGGAGACTACGAGCAGTACTTC. This encodes CASSAFGTGDYEQYF.

This chain joins TRBV11-3 and TRBJ1-6, with 8 positions matching TRBD1. Germline V gives CDR1 SGHNT, CDR2 YENEEA. The CDR3 is 19 residues long. The trim removed 3 bases at V and 6 bases at J, leaving 16 bases unmatched. DNA of the CDR3: TGTGCCAGCAGCTTTTCATCATCGGACAGGGAAGGCTCTAATTCACCCCTCCACTTT. It is translated as CASSFSSSDREGSNSPLHF.

The chain employs TRBV3-1 (or the pseudogene TRBV3-2) and TRBJ2-5, with TRBD1 identical over 7 bases. Germline assignment: CDR1 LGHDT and CDR2 YNNKEL (reference sequence). V shed 0 bases and J 5 bases; nucleotides not matched to a gene: 6. This CDR3 contains 15 residues. The CDR3 reads CASSQDFETGETQYF. The CDR3 DNA follows: TGTGCCAGCAGCCAAGATTTTGAGACAGGGGAGACCCAGTACTTC.

The chain uses TRBV19 and TRBJ1-1; 7 bases are a match to TRBD1. The junction had 9 bases not matched to a gene; V was cut back by 6 bases and J by 5 bases. Germline CDR1 LNHDA, CDR2 SQIVND (reference sequence). This CDR3 has 14 residues. The CDR3 here is CASSIRQGWTEAFF. The CDR3 DNA follows: TGTGCCAGTAGCATTAGACAGGGATGGACTGAAGCTTTCTTT.

As DNA, the CDR3 is TGTGCCAGCAGTCGGGACAGGCAGGCTGATACGCAGTATTTT. Encoded protein: CASSRDRQADTQYF. This chain connects TRBV6-5 to TRBJ2-3, with 8 bases that match TRBD1. Germline CDR1 MNHEY, CDR2 SVGAGI. Germline trimming cut 5 bases from V and 6 bases from J; bases unmatched to any gene: 7. The CDR3 loop spans 14 amino acids.

About this clone itself: Sequence at one end of the junction differs from germline and may be a read error. The chain joins TRBV24-1 to TRBJ2-1, with a weak D call TRBD2 (6 bases). The CDR3 is made up of 15 amino acids. The germline V gene has CDR1 KGHDR and CDR2 SFDVKD. In DNA form, the CDR3 reads TGTGCCACCAGTGGGCGGGGCGCCTCCCACAATGAGCAGTTCTTC. The encoded protein is CATSGRGASHNEQFF.

CDR3 sequence (DNA): TGTGCCAGCAGTCTACGGACAGGAGATCGGGCTACGCAGTATTTT. This translates into CASSLRTGDRATQYF. The chain couples TRBV6-6 to TRBJ2-3; 7 positions agree with TRBD1. CDR1 MNHNY and CDR2 SVGAGI come from the germline V gene (reference sequence). The CDR3 is 15 residues long. Losses at the gene ends were 5 bases for V and 8 bases for J; bases not matched to a gene: 13.

V usage is TRBV21-1 and J usage is TRBJ1-6. TRBV21-1 constitutes a pseudogene. This CDR3 spans 16 amino acids. Written as DNA, the CDR3 is TGTGCCAGCAGCAAAGTATCGGGATATTATAATTCACCCCTCCACTTT. It translates to CASSKVSGYYNSPLHF.

The V gene is TRBV5-3, the J gene TRBJ1-5; D may be TRBD1 (5 bases). TRBV5-3 is filed as an ORF, its function uncertain. The CDR3 sequence is 19 residues long. V was cut by 4 bases and J by 0 bases, with 23 bases left in between. CDR3 sequence: CARSPHGFDSSDSNQPQHF. In DNA, the CDR3 is TGTGCCAGAAGCCCCCATGGCTTTGACAGCTCGGATAGCAATCAGCCCCAGCATTTT.

This chain connects TRBV2 to TRBJ2-7; TRBD2 is a possible D gene (5 bases). Trimming removed 7 bases from V and 0 bases from J, with 13 bases in between. CDR1 and CDR2 from the germline V gene are SNHLY and FYNNEI. The CDR3 extends over 14 amino acids. The CDR3 DNA reads TGTGCCAGCAAGCAGCGGTGGAGCTCCTACGAGCAGTACTTC. Translated: CASKQRWSSYEQYF. Supplemented by reference TRBV2 and TRBJ2-7, the full variable domain reads EPEVTQTPSHQVTQMGQEVILRCVPISNHLYFYWYRQILGQKVEFLVSFYNNEISEKSEIFDDQFSVERPDGSNFTLKIRSTKLEDSAMYFCASKQRWSSYEQYFGPGTRLTVT.

This sequence joins TRBV6-1 and TRBJ1-5; TRBD1 is a possible D gene (5 bases). The CDR3 sequence is 15 residues long. The germline V gene encodes CDR1 MNHNS and CDR2 SASEGT. Trimming cost V 1 base and J 4 bases, with 11 bases left between them. The CDR3 loop is CASSEVAAGNQPQHF. CDR3 nucleotides: TGTGCCAGCAGTGAAGTGGCGGCAGGGAATCAGCCCCAGCATTTT.

This chain joins TRBV7-9 and TRBJ2-5, with 7 bases that match TRBD1. Germline V gene lookup returns CDR1 SEHNR and CDR2 FQNEAQ (reference sequence). J lost 4 bases, V lost 10 bases, and 9 bases had no gene match. This CDR3 region has 13 residues. The CDR3 protein is CATVQGSGETQYF. In DNA form, the CDR3 reads TGTGCCACCGTACAGGGGAGCGGAGAGACCCAGTACTTC.

J is TRBJ1-2 and V is TRBV6-2 or TRBV6-3; D is undetermined. The CDR3 spans 13 residues. Germline V lookup: CDR1 MNHEY, CDR2 SVGEGT. V was shortened by 0 bases and J by 1 base, with 3 bases between the two germline ends. As DNA, the CDR3 is TGTGCCAGCAGTTACTCGGATAACTATGGCTACACCTTC. Amino acids: CASSYSDNYGYTF.

This chain links TRBV30 with TRBJ1-6; maybe TRBD1 (5 bases). This CDR3 is 13 amino acids long. Germline V gene data show CDR1 as GTSNPN and CDR2 as SVGIG (reference sequence). Trimming stripped 2 bases from V and 8 bases from J, with 10 bases between. The CDR3 region has the DNA TGTGCCTGGAGTAGAGGGGCTGATTCACCCCTCCACTTT. It yields the protein CAWSRGADSPLHF.

The chain has TRBV4-1 and TRBJ2-7, with 9 bases aligning to TRBD1. V was pared by 6 bases and J by 3 bases, with 24 bases of the junction left unmatched. This CDR3 spans 20 amino acids. Germline V gives CDR1 MGHRA, CDR2 YSYEKL. The CDR3 sequence is CASRQIFRTGDVPVRYEQYF. DNA of the CDR3: TGCGCCAGCAGACAAATTTTCCGGACAGGGGATGTACCAGTACGCTACGAGCAGTACTTC.

This chain links TRBV11-2 with TRBJ1-1, with TRBD1 identical over 7 bases. Trimming took 5 bases from V and 2 from J; bases not matched to a gene: 8. Germline assignment: CDR1 SGHAT and CDR2 FQNNGV. The CDR3 has 15 residues. CDR3 sequence (DNA): TGTGCCAGCAGCAGGGGGGGACAGCGTAACACTGAAGCTTTCTTT. Its protein is CASSRGGQRNTEAFF.

V gene TRBV3-1 (or the pseudogene TRBV3-2) combines with J gene TRBJ1-4; no clear D. The CDR3 is 13 residues long. Germline V gene data show CDR1 as LGHDT and CDR2 as YNNKEL (reference sequence). Trimming shortened V by 2 bases and J by 6 bases, and 7 bases separated the two germline ends. The CDR3 sequence is CASSQRSDEKLFF. CDR3 DNA: TGTGCCAGCAGCCAACGGTCAGATGAAAAACTGTTTTTT.

The chain links TRBV19 to TRBJ2-1; D is uncertain. CDR1 and CDR2 (germline): LNHDA, SQIVND (reference sequence). This CDR3 is built from 10 residues. Trimming took 6 bases from V and 10 from J, leaving 7 bases between them. CDR3: CASSGGEQFF. The CDR3 DNA follows: TGTGCCAGTAGCGGTGGGGAGCAGTTCTTC.

The chain recombines TRBV5-1 with TRBJ1-2, with D perhaps matching TRBD1 (6 bases). The germline V and J ends were trimmed by 0 bases and 0 bases, with 9 bases remaining between them. In germline, CDR1 is SGHRS, CDR2 YFSETQ. The length of the CDR3 is 15 residues. The CDR3 DNA sequence: TGCGCCAGCAGCTTGGTAGACAGGACTAACTATGGCTACACCTTC. It is translated as CASSLVDRTNYGYTF.

This clone was recorded only once. J is TRBJ1-6 and V is TRBV5-1, with D tentatively TRBD1 (5 bases). The ends were cut back, 5 bases at V and 7 bases at J, with 10 bases in the middle. The V gene's germline CDR1 is SGHRS and CDR2 YFSETQ. This CDR3 region has 13 residues. Here the CDR3 reads CASSLAGNSPLHF. The CDR3 nucleotides are TGCGCCAGCAGTCTTGCAGGGAATTCACCCCTCCACTTT.

A remark on this clone: Compared with germline, one end of the junction differs, possibly owing to a read error. This chain uses TRBV3-1 (or the pseudogene TRBV3-2) with TRBJ2-1; no definite D call. CDR1 and CDR2 (germline): LGHDT, YNNKEL (reference sequence). The CDR3 extends over 15 amino acids. CDR3: CASSQAPTSHNEQFF. CDR3 nucleotides: TGTGCCAGCAGCCAAGCCCCGACCTCCCACAATGAGCAGTTCTTC.

V usage is TRBV4-2 and J usage is TRBJ2-7, with 9 bases aligning to TRBD2. J gave up 0 bases and V 0 bases, and 9 bases lay outside the gene matches. From germline, CDR1 is LGHNA and CDR2 YNFKEQ. This CDR3 region has 18 residues. CDR3 sequence reads: CASSQDEGAGGHSYEQYF. The CDR3 DNA sequence: TGTGCCAGCAGCCAAGATGAAGGAGCGGGGGGTCACTCCTACGAGCAGTACTTC.

The J gene is TRBJ2-5, the V gene TRBV5-1; D gene ambiguous. Germline values: CDR1 SGHRS, CDR2 YFSETQ. The CDR3 runs 11 residues. V was pared by 2 bases and J by 5 bases, with 4 bases between. Written as DNA, the CDR3 is TGCGCCAGCAGCTTTGAGGAGACCCAGTACTTC. Translated, it gives CASSFEETQYF.

The chain has TRBV20-1 and TRBJ1-6; D call uncertain. The CDR3 has 11 residues. The V gene's germline CDR1 is DFQATT and CDR2 SNEGSKA (reference sequence). Trimming shortened V by 4 bases and J by 10 bases, and 8 bases separated the two germline ends. The CDR3 protein is CSAKKDSPLHF. The DNA of the CDR3 is TGCAGTGCTAAGAAGGACTCACCCCTCCACTTT.

The DNA for the CDR3 is TGTGCCAGCAGCCTCTCCTCGACAGGGACAGGTGAAAAACTGTTTTTT. Amino acids: CASSLSSTGTGEKLFF. The J gene is TRBJ1-4, the V gene TRBV11-2, with 8 bases identical to TRBD1. V dropped 5 bases and J dropped 7; count of bases not matched to a gene: 12. The CDR3 sequence is 16 residues long. Per the germline V gene, CDR1 is SGHAT and CDR2 is FQNNGV.

The V gene is TRBV7-9, the J gene TRBJ2-5; tentatively, D is TRBD1 (5 bases). This CDR3 has 15 residues. The V end lost 10 bases, the J end lost 3 bases, and 21 bases lay between the germline ends. The germline gives CDR1 SEHNR, CDR2 FQNEAQ (reference sequence). The DNA of the CDR3 is TGTGCCATCCTCCCCCCCGGGCAGGGAAAAGAGACCCAGTACTTC. Amino acids: CAILPPGQGKETQYF.

J is TRBJ2-3 and V is TRBV19, with 8 bases identical to TRBD1. Germline CDR1 LNHDA, CDR2 SQIVND (reference sequence). The junction had 17 bases not matched to a gene; V was cut back by 7 bases and J by 8 bases. The CDR3 runs 16 residues. The CDR3 sequence is CASTLGGRGRVGTQYF. The CDR3 DNA sequence: TGTGCCAGTACCCTAGGGGGCAGGGGGCGTGTTGGTACGCAGTATTTT.